The 11 T cell receptor beta chains presented below share a single source sample, sequenced in a study of graft-versus-host responses after intestinal transplantation. Profiled with immunoSEQ multiplex PCR; TCRdb holds only in-frame clones, not every one. The sample lists about 22,000 clones; around 54% were seen once. The sequencing here drew on alloreactive CD4+ T cells from a mixed lymphocyte reaction culture, taken before intestinal transplant. Indicated subset: CFSE-low proliferating T cells sorted from roughly six-day pre-transplant mixed lymphocyte reaction (GvH or HvG direction). The source of these receptors is a human patient who received an intestinal transplant.

This clone was observed a few times. The V gene is TRBV4-1, the J gene TRBJ1-4; D is uncertain. The ends were cut back, 3 bases at V and 0 bases at J, with 11 bases in the middle. Per germline, CDR1 MGHRA and CDR2 YSYEKL. This CDR3 is 16 amino acids long. The CDR3 DNA reads TGCGCCAGCAGCCATCGACACATCGCAACTAATGAAAAACTGTTTTTT. It yields the protein CASSHRHIATNEKLFF.

V and J are TRBV11-2 and TRBJ1-2; D call uncertain. This CDR3 comprises 14 residues. Trimming left V 2 bases short and J 8 bases short, with 15 bases between. Per the germline V gene, CDR1 is SGHAT and CDR2 is FQNNGV. CDR3 residues: CASSLSIRGLGYTF. CDR3 DNA sequence: TGTGCCAGCAGCTTATCAATACGGGGTTTGGGCTACACCTTC.

This clone has more than one count but fewer than ten. This rearrangement joins TRBV5-1 to TRBJ2-2; 9 bases align to TRBD1. Germline V gene data show CDR1 as SGHRS and CDR2 as YFSETQ. This CDR3 is built from 16 residues. The trim removed 4 bases at V and 3 bases at J, leaving 7 bases unmatched. The chain's CDR3 is CASSPGGTGHTGELFF. CDR3 bases: TGCGCCAGCAGCCCCGGCGGGACAGGGCACACCGGGGAGCTGTTTTTT.

This clone was seen a handful of times. The V gene is TRBV19, the J gene TRBJ2-1, with D perhaps TRBD2 (6 bases). Germline CDR1 LNHDA, CDR2 SQIVND (reference sequence). Trimming stripped 6 bases from V and 4 bases from J, with 19 bases between. This CDR3 comprises 16 residues. The CDR3 region is CASSRRLIADYNEQFF. CDR3 in DNA: TGTGCCAGTAGCCGTCGGTTAATAGCGGATTACAATGAGCAGTTCTTC.

In its sample, this clone was seen a few times. The chain recombines TRBV4-1 with TRBJ1-2; no clear D gene. Trimming pared 1 base from V and 4 bases from J, leaving 19 bases between. CDR1 is MGHRA and CDR2 is YSYEKL in the germline V gene. This CDR3 has 17 residues. This CDR3 reads CASSQVATGSISYGYTF. The CDR3 nucleotides are TGCGCCAGCAGCCAAGTGGCTACCGGGAGTATTTCCTATGGCTACACCTTC.

The chain carries TRBV5-1 and TRBJ2-1, with D tentatively TRBD2 (5 bases). Per germline, CDR1 SGHRS and CDR2 YFSETQ. The CDR3 covers 15 residues. V shed 2 bases and J shed 2 bases, with 11 bases lying between them. The CDR3 sequence: CASSFGLPAYNEQFF. In DNA, the CDR3 is TGCGCCAGCAGCTTTGGACTGCCAGCCTACAATGAGCAGTTCTTC.

The V gene is TRBV30, the J gene TRBJ2-3; 8 nucleotides agree with TRBD2. The CDR3 length is 15 residues. Unmatched junction bases numbered 10, after V lost 4 bases and J lost 4 bases. CDR1 is GTSNPN and CDR2 is SVGIG in the germline V gene (reference sequence). The chain's CDR3 is CAWTTGTSLPDTQYF. The CDR3 coding sequence is TGTGCCTGGACCACCGGGACTAGTCTCCCAGATACGCAGTATTTT.

In its sample, this clone was seen a few times. V and J are TRBV5-1 and TRBJ1-3; 7 nucleotides line up with TRBD1. The CDR3 is 17 residues long. V lost 2 bases, J lost 0 bases, and 8 bases stayed unmatched. Per germline, CDR1 SGHRS and CDR2 YFSETQ. DNA for the CDR3: TGCGCCAGCAGCTTACGGGACAGCCGTGCCTCTGGAAACACCATATATTTT. It translates to CASSLRDSRASGNTIYF. Combining the CDR3 with reference TRBV5-1 and TRBJ1-3 gives the whole variable domain KAGVTQTPRYLIKTRGQQVTLSCSPISGHRSVSWYQQTPGQGLQFLFEYFSETQRNKGNFPGRFSGRQFSNSRSEMNVSTLELGDSALYLCASSLRDSRASGNTIYFGEGSWLTVV.

The chain recombines TRBV28 with TRBJ1-2, with 7 bases that match TRBD1. The CDR3 totals 13 residues. V dropped 11 bases and J dropped 0; count of bases not matched to a gene: 6. In germline, CDR1 is MDHEN, CDR2 SYDVKM. CDR3 residues: CAGRDRTNYGYTF. CDR3 nucleotide sequence: TGTGCCGGGCGGGACAGAACTAACTATGGCTACACCTTC.

The rearrangement links TRBV19 to TRBJ2-3, with 12 bases that match TRBD2. V lost 5 bases to trimming and J lost 3 bases; unmatched junction nucleotides: 15. The CDR3 spans 19 residues. Germline V CDR1 and CDR2: LNHDA, SQIVND (reference sequence). CDR3 nucleotide sequence: TGTGCCAGTAGTCTCGGTCTCACTAGCGGGAGGTGGGTTACAGATACGCAGTATTTT. Translation: CASSLGLTSGRWVTDTQYF.

The chain carries TRBV27 and TRBJ1-1; 9 bases are shared with TRBD1. Unmatched junction bases numbered 11, after V lost 5 bases and J lost 4 bases. This CDR3 is 16 amino acids long. Germline V gene sequence: CDR1 MNHEY, CDR2 SMNVEV (reference sequence). The CDR3 here is CASSPRTGAFGTEAFF. The CDR3 bases are TGTGCCAGCAGTCCCCGGACAGGGGCTTTCGGCACTGAAGCTTTCTTT.